This T cell receptor (beta chain) was sequenced for a study of T-cell reconstitution after alpha-beta-depleted transplantation in children. Study findings and constraints: After one year, T-cell counts and TCRbeta diversity mostly came from new T cells.

Molecular barcoding with unique molecular identifiers was used for the TCRbeta library. TCRdb fed the PCR reads into MiXCR, producing one record per CDR3 protein. The sample contains about 74,000 distinct CDR3 sequences, 11% to 15% of which appear only once. Regarding this clonotype: What it binds is unknown.

The trim removed 3 bases at V and 8 bases at J, leaving 5 bases unmatched. The germline CDR1 and CDR2 sequences are SGHTS and YDEGEE. This CDR3 has 15 amino acids. The chain couples TRBV5-8 to TRBJ2-1, with 13 bases lining up with TRBD2. This clonotype originated in a male patient aged 2-15 years who had a stem cell transplant for acute lymphoblastic leukemia, so the T cells may come from the graft donor. The specimen comprised PBMCs, mostly from graft donor cells, sampled 180 days after TCRalphabeta/CD19-depleted stem cell transplant. In DNA form, the CDR3 reads TGTGCCAGCAGCTCGGGACTAGCGGGACCAGATGAGCAGTTCTTC. Encoded protein: CASSSGLAGPDEQFF.